This entry lists 25 T cell receptor beta chains sequenced from one sample in a study of STAT5B mutations in CD4+ large granular lymphocyte leukemia. Sequenced by immunoSEQ multiplex PCR; TCRdb stores in-frame clones only, minus some. This sample has 30,000 to 35,000 clones, with less than 80% found just once. The specimen was CD4+ T cells from blood buffy coats. The receptors shown here come from a human donor in good health.

This rearrangement joins TRBV7-2 to TRBJ1-6; D is perhaps TRBD1 (5 bases). Germline CDR1 SGHTA, CDR2 FQGNSA. The CDR3 contains 14 residues. Trimming stripped 7 bases from V and 9 bases from J, with 16 bases between. The CDR3 DNA is TGTGCCAGCAAGCCCGGGACGGCGCGTTCACCCCTCCACTTT. Residues: CASKPGTARSPLHF.

The count of this clone is one. The chain recombines TRBV6-1 with TRBJ2-3; D uncertain. The CDR3 spans 13 residues. Germline V gene data show CDR1 as MNHNS and CDR2 as SASEGT. Trimming cost V 10 bases and J 2 bases, with 13 bases left between them. The CDR3 coding sequence is TGTGCCACCTCGATCCTTTTCACAGATACGCAGTATTTT. This codes for CATSILFTDTQYF.

This sequence joins TRBV13 and TRBJ2-3; the match to TRBD2 covers 15 bases. Losses at the gene ends were 5 bases for V and 5 bases for J; bases not matched to a gene: 8. Germline V gene lookup returns CDR1 PRHDT and CDR2 FYEKMQ (reference sequence). CDR3 length: 17 residues. CDR3 loop: CASSRTSGGAGVDTQYF. In DNA, the CDR3 is TGTGCCAGCAGCAGGACTAGCGGGGGGGCTGGCGTAGATACGCAGTATTTT.

The chain employs TRBV5-5 and TRBJ1-1, with 9 bases lining up with TRBD1. The CDR3 covers 14 residues. V dropped 4 bases and J dropped 6; count of bases not matched to a gene: 7. The V gene's germline CDR1 is SGHKS and CDR2 YYEKEE (reference sequence). The CDR3 loop reads CASSVGQGRAEAFF. The CDR3 DNA sequence: TGTGCCAGCAGCGTCGGACAGGGGAGGGCTGAAGCTTTCTTT.

The gene calls are TRBV19 and TRBJ2-2; TRBD2 matches 8 bases. Germline assignment: CDR1 LNHDA and CDR2 SQIVND (reference sequence). The CDR3 is 15 amino acids. The V and J ends lost 9 bases and 3 bases, in that order; junction bases with no gene match: 9. The CDR3 DNA sequence: TGTGCCAGCCTACTGGGACTAGGTGACACCGGGGAGCTGTTTTTT. It is translated as CASLLGLGDTGELFF.

This clone was picked up a small number of times. The rearrangement uses TRBV7-2 and TRBJ1-2; D is ambiguous. This CDR3 has 13 residues. Germline loops: CDR1 SGHTA, CDR2 FQGNSA. V gave up 2 bases and J gave up 0 bases, with 4 bases separating them. The CDR3 reads CASSLNTNYGYTF. In nucleotides, the CDR3 is TGTGCCAGCAGCTTAAACACTAACTATGGCTACACCTTC.

The rearrangement uses TRBV9 and TRBJ2-7, with D uncertain. Trimming cost V 0 bases and J 4 bases, with 11 bases left between them. Germline loops: CDR1 SGDLS, CDR2 YYNGEE. This CDR3 comprises 14 residues. CDR3 region: CASSVGAGQYEQYF. The CDR3 DNA follows: TGTGCCAGCAGCGTAGGGGCCGGTCAATACGAGCAGTACTTC.

This chain links TRBV19 with TRBJ2-1; D remains ambiguous. Germline CDR1 reads LNHDA; CDR2 reads SQIVND (reference sequence). Trimming took off 4 bases at V and 0 bases at J, with 13 bases between the two ends. This CDR3 comprises 16 residues. The CDR3 DNA follows: TGTGCCAGTAGTAGGCAACTTGGCCTCTCCTACAATGAGCAGTTCTTC. Translated, it gives CASSRQLGLSYNEQFF.

The rearrangement uses TRBV18 and TRBJ2-3, with a possible D match to TRBD1 (5 bases). The germline V gene has CDR1 KGHSH and CDR2 LQKENI. There are 13 residues in the CDR3. Trimming pared 4 bases from V and 2 bases from J, leaving 7 bases between. The CDR3 DNA is TGTGCCAGCTCACGACAGACCACAGATACGCAGTATTTT. It translates to CASSRQTTDTQYF.

A note on this clone: Its ends do not fully match the called genes, so a read error is possible. This rearrangement joins TRBV6-1 to TRBJ2-7; 10 positions match TRBD2. Germline CDR1 reads MNHNS; CDR2 reads SASEGT. CDR3 length equals 14 residues. Here the CDR3 reads CASSEGALAGAPNF. The CDR3 nucleotides read TGTGCCAGCAGTGAGGGTGCCCTAGCGGGGGCCCCTAACTTC.

This chain connects TRBV5-4 to TRBJ2-7; D possibly corresponds to TRBD1 (5 bases). With 3 bases removed from V and 5 bases from J, the gap between germline ends came to 12 bases. This CDR3 is built from 13 residues. Germline loops: CDR1 SGHNT, CDR2 YYREEE (reference sequence). The CDR3 coding sequence is TGTGCCAGCAGCTGGGGCGGCAGAGACGAGCAGTACTTC. As protein: CASSWGGRDEQYF.

This clone was counted a single time. The chain links TRBV5-6 to TRBJ2-5; 11 nucleotides match TRBD2. Germline V gene data show CDR1 as SGHDT and CDR2 as YYEEEE. The CDR3 consists of 18 residues. The V segment lost 2 bases and the J segment 3 bases; nucleotides outside the gene matches: 12. This chain's CDR3 is CASSFLAGGSAGKETQYF. The CDR3, as DNA: TGTGCCAGCAGCTTCCTAGCGGGGGGATCGGCGGGGAAAGAGACCCAGTACTTC.

This clone was recorded only once. This chain connects TRBV10-2 to TRBJ2-7, with a weak D call TRBD2 (5 bases). Between the trimmed V and J ends, which lost 4 bases and 3 bases, there was a span of 10 bases. The germline gives CDR1 WSHSY, CDR2 SAAADI. This CDR3 has 13 amino acids. CDR3 sequence (DNA): TGCGCCAGCAGTGGGTCGGGGTTCTACGAGCAGTACTTC. Translating it yields CASSGSGFYEQYF.

This rearrangement joins TRBV6-5 to TRBJ2-7; D assignment may be TRBD1 or TRBD2 (6 bases each). Germline V gives CDR1 MNHEY, CDR2 SVGAGI. The CDR3 is made up of 15 amino acids. With 6 bases removed from V and 0 bases from J, the gap between germline ends came to 15 bases. CDR3: CASSQGGGFSYEQYF. In DNA, the CDR3 is TGTGCCAGCAGCCAAGGAGGGGGATTCTCCTACGAGCAGTACTTC.

J is TRBJ1-1 and V is TRBV9; the D gene is possibly TRBD1 (6 bases). V lost 4 bases and J 1 base, leaving 17 bases between the germline ends. The CDR3 is 16 residues long. Per the germline V gene, CDR1 is SGDLS and CDR2 is YYNGEE. The CDR3 sequence is CASSPGTSLGNTEAFF. The CDR3 nucleotides read TGTGCCAGCAGCCCCGGGACATCCCTGGGGAACACTGAAGCTTTCTTT.

The chain is built from TRBV12-5 and TRBJ2-7; 8 nucleotides line up with TRBD1. Germline trimming cut 7 bases from V and 2 bases from J; bases unmatched to any gene: 7. The CDR3 is 14 amino acids. Germline CDR1 reads LGHNT; CDR2 reads FRNRAP. The CDR3 here is CASAAGGLAYEQYF. The CDR3 DNA reads as TGTGCTAGTGCCGCAGGGGGCTTAGCCTACGAGCAGTACTTC. The full variable domain, rest sourced from reference TRBV12-5 and TRBJ2-7, is DARVTQTPRHKVTEMGQEVTMRCQPILGHNTVFWYRQTMMQGLELLAYFRNRAPLDDSGMPKDRFSAEMPDATLATLKIQPSEPRDSAVYFCASAAGGLAYEQYFGPGTRLTVT.

The chain joins TRBV5-5 to TRBJ2-3; the D is unclear. V lost 8 bases and J 0 bases, leaving 16 bases between the germline ends. Germline V CDR1 and CDR2: SGHKS, YYEKEE (reference sequence). This CDR3 region has 15 residues. The CDR3 loop is CASTSRDRSTDTQYF. The CDR3 DNA sequence: TGTGCCAGTACTTCCCGCGATCGGAGCACAGATACGCAGTATTTT. The variable domain in full, completed from reference TRBV5-5 and TRBJ2-3, reads DAGVTQSPTHLIKTRGQQVTLRCSPISGHKSVSWYQQVLGQGPQFIFQYYEKEERGRGNFPDRFSARQFPNYSSELNVNALLLGDSALYLCASTSRDRSTDTQYFGPGTRLTVL.

The chain joins TRBV5-1 to TRBJ1-4, with D unclear. The CDR3 contains 14 residues. V was pared by 0 bases and J by 8 bases, with 11 bases between. The V gene's germline CDR1 is SGHRS and CDR2 YFSETQ. Here the CDR3 reads CASSLVGLAEKLFF. CDR3 nucleotides: TGCGCCAGCAGCTTGGTGGGATTAGCCGAAAAACTGTTTTTT.

The V and J genes are TRBV11-2 and TRBJ2-4; tentatively, D is TRBD1 (6 bases). The CDR3 runs 14 residues. Germline V gene data show CDR1 as SGHAT and CDR2 as FQNNGV. Deletions cut 4 bases from V and 5 bases from J, with 12 bases between. The CDR3 nucleotides read TGTGCCAGCAGCTACGGGGCAGGGGAAAACATTCAGTACTTC. Encoded protein: CASSYGAGENIQYF.

The chain uses TRBV2 and TRBJ1-2, with a tentative D call TRBD1 (6 bases). Trimming removed 8 bases at V and 4 bases at J, with 11 bases between. The V gene's germline CDR1 is SNHLY and CDR2 FYNNEI. There are 12 residues in the CDR3. The CDR3 sequence: CASSRGSYGYTF. The CDR3 bases are TGTGCCAGCTCCAGGGGATCCTATGGCTACACCTTC.

This chain joins TRBV7-8 and TRBJ1-1; D is undetermined. The CDR3 covers 16 residues. Between the trimmed V and J ends, which lost 4 bases and 1 base, there was a span of 16 bases. Germline loops: CDR1 SGHVS, CDR2 FQNEAQ. The CDR3 sequence: CASSSLWPGGNTEAFF. As DNA, the CDR3 is TGTGCCAGCAGCTCACTATGGCCCGGCGGGAACACTGAAGCTTTCTTT. The variable domain in full, completed from reference TRBV7-8 and TRBJ1-1, reads GAGVSQSPRYKVAKRGQDVALRCDPISGHVSLFWYQQALGQGPEFLTYFQNEAQLDKSGLPSDRFFAERPEGSVSTLKIQRTQQEDSAVYLCASSSLWPGGNTEAFFGQGTRLTVV.

The chain joins TRBV5-1 to TRBJ2-7, with TRBD1 identical over 10 bases. CDR1 and CDR2 from the germline V gene are SGHRS and YFSETQ. V trimming: 4 bases; J trimming: 5 bases; junction bases outside the gene matches: 15. The CDR3 extends over 17 amino acids. Here the CDR3 reads CASSTQPGQGRINEQYF. Written as DNA, the CDR3 is TGCGCCAGCAGCACTCAACCGGGACAGGGGAGGATAAACGAGCAGTACTTC.

The V call is TRBV27, the J call TRBJ2-2; D is unresolved. V was pared by 4 bases and J by 8 bases, with 11 bases between. Germline CDR1 MNHEY, CDR2 SMNVEV (reference sequence). The CDR3 covers 13 residues. The CDR3 spells CASSSYIWGELFF. The DNA of the CDR3 is TGTGCCAGCAGTTCCTACATTTGGGGGGAGCTGTTTTTT.

In this sample, this clone turned up once. The genes are TRBV9 and TRBJ2-5, with D unresolved. Germline V gene sequence: CDR1 SGDLS, CDR2 YYNGEE. V dropped 0 bases and J dropped 4 bases, with 16 bases sitting between them. This CDR3 comprises 16 residues. The CDR3 reads CASSVGVLNIGETQYF. CDR3 coding DNA: TGTGCCAGCAGCGTAGGTGTTCTAAATATAGGAGAGACCCAGTACTTC. The variable domain in full, completed from reference TRBV9 and TRBJ2-5, reads DSGVTQTPKHLITATGQRVTLRCSPRSGDLSVYWYQQSLDQGLQFLIQYYNGEERAKGNILERFSAQQFPDLHSELNLSSLELGDSALYFCASSVGVLNIGETQYFGPGTRLLVL.

The V and J genes are TRBV5-4 and TRBJ2-5; 12 nucleotides line up with TRBD2. In germline, CDR1 is SGHNT, CDR2 YYREEE (reference sequence). The CDR3 has 15 amino acids. Unmatched junction bases numbered 5, after V lost 3 bases and J lost 5 bases. CDR3 sequence reads: CASSSSGGVRETQYF. The CDR3 region has the DNA TGTGCCAGCAGCTCTAGCGGGGGGGTGAGGGAGACCCAGTACTTC.